These 28 T cell receptor beta chains originate from one sample sequenced in a study of T cell responses to AZD1222 COVID-19 vaccine (dated by TCRdb to the early 2020s). Library prep was done by the immunoSEQ multiplex PCR assay. TCRdb's version of the immuneACCESS table is confined to in-frame rearrangements and falls short of the full clone set. An unresolved V gene accounts for under half of the shortfall where checked; the remainder is of unknown origin. For this sample there are 25,000 to 40,000 clones; around 89% appear just once. Jointly, the top ten make up about 15% of the sample. Read against the paper, the sample's time point label means: about 28 days (+/-7) after the second vaccine dose. Sequences were derived from peripheral blood, sampled 28 days after the second AZD1222 dose. All receptors derive from an adult who received the AZD1222 COVID-19 vaccine.

This chain joins TRBV28 and TRBJ1-4; 7 bases are shared with TRBD1. There are 16 residues in the CDR3. J lost 3 bases, V lost 5 bases, and 9 bases had no gene match. Germline V lookup: CDR1 MDHEN, CDR2 SYDVKM. CDR3 in DNA: TGTGCCAGCAGTCTCCCGGCAGGGGGGTCTAATGAAAAACTGTTTTTT. Translated: CASSLPAGGSNEKLFF. Filled out from reference TRBV28 and TRBJ1-4, the complete variable domain reads DVKVTQSSRYLVKRTGEKVFLECVQDMDHENMFWYRQDPGLGLRLIYFSYDVKMKEKGDIPEGYSVSREKKERFSLILESASTNQTSMYLCASSLPAGGSNEKLFFGSGTQLSVL.

The rearrangement joins TRBV7-3 to TRBJ2-2, with D maybe TRBD2 (5 bases). The V gene lost 4 bases and the J gene lost 0 bases, with 15 bases spanning the gap. Germline V CDR1 and CDR2: SGHTA, FQGTGA. The CDR3 runs 17 residues. CDR3 protein: CASSSQASGTNTGELFF. DNA for the CDR3: TGTGCCAGCAGCTCCCAAGCGTCCGGGACGAACACCGGGGAGCTGTTTTTT.

V is TRBV7-2 and J is TRBJ2-7, with 9 bases identical to TRBD2. Germline loops: CDR1 SGHTA, CDR2 FQGNSA. The CDR3 has 15 residues. V lost 0 bases, J lost 7 bases, and 7 bases stayed unmatched. Here the CDR3 DNA reads TGTGCCAGCAGCTTAGCATTGCGGGGGGGTCAAGAGCAGTACTTC. It is translated as CASSLALRGGQEQYF.

The genes are TRBV5-6 and TRBJ1-2; TRBD1 agrees at 7 bases. CDR3 length: 15 amino acids. J was trimmed by 4 bases and V by 0 bases; bases with no gene match: 6. Germline V gives CDR1 SGHDT, CDR2 YYEEEE. The CDR3, as DNA: TGTGCCAGCAGCTTGGGAGGGGGCTTCATCTATGGCTACACCTTC. Translation gives CASSLGGGFIYGYTF.

The chain has TRBV19 and TRBJ1-5; the D gene is possibly TRBD1 (6 bases). Germline V gene data show CDR1 as LNHDA and CDR2 as SQIVND (reference sequence). The CDR3 has 15 residues. The ends were cut back, 5 bases at V and 0 bases at J, with 11 bases in the middle. DNA of the CDR3: TGTGCCAGTAGTCAGGGGTGGGTTAGCAATCAGCCCCAGCATTTT. Translation gives CASSQGWVSNQPQHF.

This clone was found a few times. This sequence joins TRBV19 and TRBJ2-7, with D maybe TRBD1 (5 bases). The V end was cut by 5 bases, the J end by 0 bases, with 8 bases between. Per the germline V gene, CDR1 is LNHDA and CDR2 is SQIVND (reference sequence). CDR3 size: 13 residues. CDR3 nucleotide sequence: TGTGCCAGTAGTGGCAGGGTCTCCTACGAGCAGTACTTC. This encodes CASSGRVSYEQYF.

This chain uses TRBV7-2 with TRBJ1-1; D is ambiguous. This CDR3 contains 13 residues. V was trimmed by 1 base and J by 4 bases, leaving 7 bases between them. Germline CDR1 and CDR2: SGHTA and FQGNSA. CDR3 amino acids: CASSLDLGTEAFF. The CDR3 region has the DNA TGTGCCAGCAGCTTAGATCTGGGCACTGAAGCTTTCTTT. Full variable domain (missing parts from reference TRBV7-2 and TRBJ1-1): GAGVSQSPSNKVTEKGKDVELRCDPISGHTALYWYRQSLGQGLEFLIYFQGNSAPDKSGLPSDRFSAERTGGSVSTLTIQRTQQEDSAVYLCASSLDLGTEAFFGQGTRLTVV.

The chain uses TRBV20-1 and TRBJ2-1, with 11 bases aligning to TRBD1. Trimming removed 6 bases from V and 13 bases from J; junction bases left unmatched: 5. The CDR3 is 11 amino acids. The V gene's germline CDR1 is DFQATT and CDR2 SNEGSKA (reference sequence). CDR3 loop: CSATGQGAQFF. Written as DNA, the CDR3 is TGCAGTGCAACCGGACAGGGGGCCCAGTTCTTC.

The chain carries TRBV7-3 and TRBJ1-1, with TRBD1 matching 9 bases. The CDR3 sequence is 14 residues long. CDR1 is SGHTA and CDR2 is FQGTGA in the germline V gene. With V trimmed by 5 bases and J by 11 bases, 12 bases remained unmatched. CDR3 in amino acids: CASSADRGRPPAFF. The CDR3 DNA reads TGTGCCAGCAGCGCCGACAGGGGGAGGCCGCCGGCTTTCTTT.

This clone was recorded once. J is TRBJ2-2 and V is TRBV19; TRBD2 might be the D (5 bases). The germline CDR1 and CDR2 sequences are LNHDA and SQIVND (reference sequence). The CDR3 is 17 residues long. The germline V and J ends were trimmed by 1 base and 0 bases, with 12 bases remaining between them. The DNA for the CDR3 is TGTGCCAGTAGTATAGCCCGGGGTCCCTCGAACACCGGGGAGCTGTTTTTT. Translating it yields CASSIARGPSNTGELFF. Supplemented by reference TRBV19 and TRBJ2-2, the full variable domain reads DGGITQSPKYLFRKEGQNVTLSCEQNLNHDAMYWYRQDPGQGLRLIYYSQIVNDFQKGDIAEGYSVSREKKESFPLTVTSAQKNPTAFYLCASSIARGPSNTGELFFGEGSRLTVL.

This chain joins TRBV6-5 and TRBJ1-1, with 7 bases fitting TRBD1. The junction had 6 bases not matched to a gene; V was cut back by 4 bases and J by 1 base. The germline V gene encodes CDR1 MNHEY and CDR2 SVGAGI. This CDR3 is built from 15 residues. The CDR3 reads CASSWDRHWNTEAFF. In DNA form, the CDR3 reads TGTGCCAGCAGTTGGGACAGACACTGGAACACTGAAGCTTTCTTT.

This chain uses TRBV3-1 (or the pseudogene TRBV3-2) with TRBJ1-2; no clear D. The CDR3 has 13 amino acids. The ends were cut back, 0 bases at V and 8 bases at J, with 10 bases in the middle. CDR1 is LGHDT, CDR2 YNNKEL, per germline (reference sequence). CDR3 nucleotides: TGTGCCAGCAGCCAAGATTATCTGGGCGGCTACACCTTC. Its translation is CASSQDYLGGYTF.

The chain recombines TRBV3-1 (or the pseudogene TRBV3-2) with TRBJ1-2; 10 nucleotides agree with TRBD1. V was clipped by 3 bases and J by 6 bases; unmatched bases: 4. The CDR3 loop spans 14 amino acids. Germline assignment: CDR1 LGHDT and CDR2 YNNKEL (reference sequence). The CDR3 spells CASSHWDRGDGYTF. In DNA form, the CDR3 reads TGTGCCAGCAGCCATTGGGACAGGGGAGATGGCTACACCTTC.

To note about this clone: Distinct nucleotide sequences in the sample also encode this CDR3. V is TRBV7-8 and J is TRBJ2-1, with TRBD1 matching over 7 bases. CDR1 SGHVS and CDR2 FQNEAQ come from the germline V gene. The CDR3 runs 13 residues. V lost 5 bases to trimming and J lost 3 bases; unmatched junction nucleotides: 1. For the CDR3, the DNA is TGTGCCAGCAGCCGGGACAGCTACAATGAGCAGTTCTTC. Translated: CASSRDSYNEQFF.

The CDR3 DNA is TGTGCCAGCAGCGGACAGGGCGCTAACTATGGCTACACCTTC. Amino acids: CASSGQGANYGYTF. The chain carries TRBV7-2 and TRBJ1-2; 8 bases line up with TRBD1. The CDR3 has 14 amino acids. V shed 5 bases, J shed 0 bases, and the junction held 2 bases outside the gene matches. Germline V gene lookup returns CDR1 SGHTA and CDR2 FQGNSA.

This chain uses TRBV19 with TRBJ2-7; either TRBD1 or TRBD2 may supply D (7 bases each). Trimming pared 5 bases from V and 3 bases from J, leaving 20 bases between. CDR3 length: 16 residues. Germline CDR1 and CDR2: LNHDA and SQIVND (reference sequence). This CDR3 reads CASSAHGRQGGYEQYF. In nucleotides, the CDR3 is TGTGCCAGTAGTGCCCACGGGAGGCAGGGGGGCTACGAGCAGTACTTC.

CDR3 in amino acids: CASSTLRDINTGELFF. CDR3 DNA sequence: TGTGCCAGCAGCACACTCCGGGACATTAACACCGGGGAGCTGTTTTTT. The chain joins TRBV5-4 to TRBJ2-2, with D perhaps TRBD1 (6 bases). The CDR3 is 16 amino acids. Germline V gene data show CDR1 as SGHNT and CDR2 as YYREEE (reference sequence). Trimming removed 4 bases from V and 2 bases from J, with 15 bases in between.

The chain links TRBV25-1 to TRBJ2-1; TRBD2 might be the D (5 bases). CDR1 is MGHDK, CDR2 SYGVNS, per germline. The CDR3 consists of 13 residues. Deletions cut 2 bases from V and 8 bases from J, with 10 bases between. The CDR3 loop reads CASSEPGIHEQFF. In DNA, the CDR3 is TGTGCCAGCAGTGAACCGGGAATCCATGAGCAGTTCTTC.

Worth noting for this clone: Different DNA sequences within this sample yield the same CDR3. The V and J genes are TRBV4-3 and TRBJ2-7, with D unresolved. Trimming shortened V by 1 base and J by 0 bases, and 7 bases separated the two germline ends. Germline values: CDR1 LGHNA, CDR2 YSLEER. The CDR3 extends over 14 amino acids. This CDR3 is CASSQGRSSYEQYF. In DNA, the CDR3 is TGCGCCAGCAGCCAAGGAAGGAGCTCCTACGAGCAGTACTTC.

Comment on this clone: Other DNA sequences from this sample encode an identical CDR3 as well. V gene TRBV19 combines with J gene TRBJ1-2; D is unclear. V lost 5 bases and J 3 bases, leaving 4 bases between the germline ends. Germline assignment: CDR1 LNHDA and CDR2 SQIVND (reference sequence). The CDR3 loop spans 11 amino acids. The CDR3 spells CASSEDYGYTF. The CDR3 DNA reads as TGTGCCAGTAGTGAGGACTATGGCTACACCTTC.

CDR3 region: CASGYIQPNYGYTF. The CDR3 DNA reads as TGTGCCAGCGGTTACATACAACCTAACTATGGCTACACCTTC. V and J are TRBV27 and TRBJ1-2; D gene uncertain. CDR1 is MNHEY, CDR2 SMNVEV, per germline (reference sequence). Trimming removed 8 bases from V and 0 bases from J, with 13 bases in between. This CDR3 has 14 amino acids.

J is TRBJ1-2 and V is TRBV7-9, with TRBD1 matching 7 bases. The germline CDR1 and CDR2 sequences are SEHNR and FQNEAQ (reference sequence). The CDR3 length is 14 residues. V dropped 0 bases and J dropped 3; count of bases not matched to a gene: 1. The CDR3 loop reads CASSLAGGDYGYTF. CDR3 nucleotides: TGTGCCAGCAGCTTAGCAGGGGGCGACTATGGCTACACCTTC.

The chain carries TRBV6-5 and TRBJ2-1; TRBD2 matches at 13 bases. J gave up 6 bases and V 6 bases, and 5 bases lay outside the gene matches. The CDR3 covers 15 residues. Germline CDR1 reads MNHEY; CDR2 reads SVGAGI. The CDR3 DNA follows: TGTGCCAGCAGGGCCGGGACTAGCGGGGCCAATGAGCAGTTCTTC. Amino acid sequence: CASRAGTSGANEQFF.

This clone was picked up one time. The chain joins TRBV5-1 to TRBJ1-2; weak D call: TRBD1 (5 bases). The CDR3 extends over 19 amino acids. Looked up from germline, CDR1 is SGHRS and CDR2 is YFSETQ. The V end was cut by 1 base, the J end by 0 bases, with 22 bases between. Here the CDR3 reads CASSLRLGEGPGSNYGYTF. CDR3 bases: TGCGCCAGCAGCTTGAGGTTAGGGGAAGGGCCGGGGTCTAACTATGGCTACACCTTC.

V is TRBV4-1 and J is TRBJ2-3; D is ambiguous. V lost 2 bases, J lost 7 bases, and 13 bases lay in between. The germline gives CDR1 MGHRA, CDR2 YSYEKL. This CDR3 has 14 residues. This CDR3 is CASSQTGSSNTQYF. The CDR3 DNA is TGCGCCAGCAGCCAAACGGGCTCCTCAAATACGCAGTATTTT.

This chain joins TRBV20-1 and TRBJ1-6; D not resolved. Trimming shortened V by 3 bases and J by 7 bases, and 10 bases separated the two germline ends. Germline CDR1 and CDR2: DFQATT and SNEGSKA (reference sequence). The CDR3 totals 13 residues. The chain's CDR3 is CSASFRWNSPLHF. The CDR3 DNA follows: TGCAGTGCTAGTTTCCGTTGGAATTCACCCCTCCACTTT.

The chain links TRBV9 to TRBJ2-3; the D gene is possibly TRBD1 (6 bases). CDR1 and CDR2 (germline): SGDLS, YYNGEE. The CDR3 sequence is 15 residues long. The V and J ends lost 4 bases and 0 bases respectively, with 12 bases between them. The DNA for the CDR3 is TGTGCCAGCAGCACTCTGGGGGCTAGCACAGATACGCAGTATTTT. Its translation: CASSTLGASTDTQYF.

This clone appeared a single time. The chain combines TRBV28 with TRBJ2-3, with D uncertain. Trimming pared 4 bases from V and 1 base from J, leaving 21 bases between. This CDR3 has 18 amino acids. CDR1 is MDHEN and CDR2 is SYDVKM in the germline V gene. This chain's CDR3 is CASSSPALGPPGTDTQYF. The CDR3 region has the DNA TGTGCCAGCAGTTCCCCGGCTTTAGGACCCCCTGGCACAGATACGCAGTATTTT.